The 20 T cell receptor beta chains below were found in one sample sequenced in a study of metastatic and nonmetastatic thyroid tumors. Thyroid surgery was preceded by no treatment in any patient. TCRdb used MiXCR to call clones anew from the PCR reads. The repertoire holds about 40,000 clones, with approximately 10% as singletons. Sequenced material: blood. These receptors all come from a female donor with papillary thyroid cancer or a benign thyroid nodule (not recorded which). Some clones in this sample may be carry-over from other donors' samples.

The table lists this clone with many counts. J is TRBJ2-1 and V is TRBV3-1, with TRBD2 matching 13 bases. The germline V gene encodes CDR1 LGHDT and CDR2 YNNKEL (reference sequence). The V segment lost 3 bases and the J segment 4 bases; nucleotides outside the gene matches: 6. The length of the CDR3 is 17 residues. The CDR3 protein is CASSHTTLAGGYNEQFF. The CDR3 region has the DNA TGTGCCAGCAGCCACACCACACTAGCGGGAGGGTACAATGAGCAGTTCTTC.

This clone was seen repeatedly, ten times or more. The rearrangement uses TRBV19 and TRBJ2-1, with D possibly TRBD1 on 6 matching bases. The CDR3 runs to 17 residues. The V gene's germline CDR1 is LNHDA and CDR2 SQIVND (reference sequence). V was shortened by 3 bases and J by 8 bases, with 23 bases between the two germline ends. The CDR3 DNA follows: TGTGCCAGTAGTATTAAGGGGGAACTGACAGAAGACTATGAGCAGTTCTTC. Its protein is CASSIKGELTEDYEQFF.

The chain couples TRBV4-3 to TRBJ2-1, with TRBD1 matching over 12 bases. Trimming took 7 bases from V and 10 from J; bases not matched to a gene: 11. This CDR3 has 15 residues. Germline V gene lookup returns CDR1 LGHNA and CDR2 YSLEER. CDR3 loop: CASIQGTGGSPEQFF. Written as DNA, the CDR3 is TGCGCCAGCATCCAGGGGACAGGGGGCTCTCCGGAGCAGTTCTTC.

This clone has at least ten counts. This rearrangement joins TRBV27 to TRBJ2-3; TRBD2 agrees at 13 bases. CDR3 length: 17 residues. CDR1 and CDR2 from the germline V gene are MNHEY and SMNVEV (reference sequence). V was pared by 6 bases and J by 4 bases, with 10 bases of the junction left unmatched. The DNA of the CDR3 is TGTGCCAGCAGCTTAGGGCCGGGACTAGCGGGGCCAGATACGCAGTATTTT. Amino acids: CASSLGPGLAGPDTQYF.

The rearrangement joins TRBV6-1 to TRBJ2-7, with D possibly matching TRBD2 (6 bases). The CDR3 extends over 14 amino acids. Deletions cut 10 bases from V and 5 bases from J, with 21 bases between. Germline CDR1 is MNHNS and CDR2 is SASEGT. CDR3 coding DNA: TGTGCCACCATCCCCCCGGGAGAGTCTAACGAGCAGTACTTC. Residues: CATIPPGESNEQYF.

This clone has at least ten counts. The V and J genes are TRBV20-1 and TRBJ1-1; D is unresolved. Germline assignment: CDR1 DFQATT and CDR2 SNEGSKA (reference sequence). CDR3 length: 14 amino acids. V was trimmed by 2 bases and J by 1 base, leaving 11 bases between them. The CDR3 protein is CSARNIHPNTEAFF. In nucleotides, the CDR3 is TGCAGTGCTAGAAACATCCACCCGAACACTGAAGCTTTCTTT.

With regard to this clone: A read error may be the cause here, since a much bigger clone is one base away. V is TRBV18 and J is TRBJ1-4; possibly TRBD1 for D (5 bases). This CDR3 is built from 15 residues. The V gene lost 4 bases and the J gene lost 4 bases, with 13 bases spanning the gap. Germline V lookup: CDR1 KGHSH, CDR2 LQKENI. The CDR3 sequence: CASSQGTARNEKLFF. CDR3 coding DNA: TGTGCCAGCTCACAGGGGACGGCGCGTAATGAAAAACTGTTTTTT.

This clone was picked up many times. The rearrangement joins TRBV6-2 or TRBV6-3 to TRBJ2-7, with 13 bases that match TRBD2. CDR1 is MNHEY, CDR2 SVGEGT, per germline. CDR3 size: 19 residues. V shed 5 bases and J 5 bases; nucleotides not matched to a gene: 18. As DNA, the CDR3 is TGTGCCAGCAGTACCACAGGGGTTGGACTAGCGGGAGTACCCCACGAGCAGTACTTC. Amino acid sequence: CASSTTGVGLAGVPHEQYF.

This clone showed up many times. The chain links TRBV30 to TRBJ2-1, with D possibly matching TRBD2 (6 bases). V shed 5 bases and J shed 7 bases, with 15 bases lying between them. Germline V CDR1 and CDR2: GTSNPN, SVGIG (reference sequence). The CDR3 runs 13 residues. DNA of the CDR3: TGTGCCTGGGGTCGCTCTGGGGGGAATGAGCAGTTCTTC. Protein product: CAWGRSGGNEQFF.

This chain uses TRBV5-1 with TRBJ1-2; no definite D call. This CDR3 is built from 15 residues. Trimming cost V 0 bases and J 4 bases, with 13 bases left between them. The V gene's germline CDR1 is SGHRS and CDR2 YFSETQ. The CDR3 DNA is TGCGCCAGCAGCTTGGGTGACGGAGCGATCTATGGCTACACCTTC. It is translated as CASSLGDGAIYGYTF.

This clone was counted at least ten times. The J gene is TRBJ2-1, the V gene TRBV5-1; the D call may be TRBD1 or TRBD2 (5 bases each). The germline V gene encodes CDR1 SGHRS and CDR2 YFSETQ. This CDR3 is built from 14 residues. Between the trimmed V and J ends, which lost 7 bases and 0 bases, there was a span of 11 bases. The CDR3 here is CASGGGSSYNEQFF. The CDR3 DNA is TGCGCCAGCGGGGGTGGGAGCTCCTACAATGAGCAGTTCTTC. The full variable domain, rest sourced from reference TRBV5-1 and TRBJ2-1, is KAGVTQTPRYLIKTRGQQVTLSCSPISGHRSVSWYQQTPGQGLQFLFEYFSETQRNKGNFPGRFSGRQFSNSRSEMNVSTLELGDSALYLCASGGGSSYNEQFFGPGTRLTVL.

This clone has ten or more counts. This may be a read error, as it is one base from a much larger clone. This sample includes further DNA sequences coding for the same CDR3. The CDR3, as DNA: TGTGCCAGCAGCTTAAGGATCCCAGGGACGGCTGGAAACACCATATATTTT. This encodes CASSLRIPGTAGNTIYF. V usage is TRBV11-1 and J usage is TRBJ1-3; TRBD1 might be the D (5 bases). Per germline, CDR1 SGHAT and CDR2 FQDESV (reference sequence). Trimming took 2 bases from V and 2 from J, leaving 16 bases between them. The CDR3 has 17 amino acids.

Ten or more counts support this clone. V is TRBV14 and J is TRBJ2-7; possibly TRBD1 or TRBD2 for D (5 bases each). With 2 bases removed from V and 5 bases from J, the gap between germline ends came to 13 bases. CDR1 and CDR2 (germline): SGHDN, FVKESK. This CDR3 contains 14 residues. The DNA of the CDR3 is TGTGCCAGCAGCCAATGGGACCTTGACAACGAGCAGTACTTC. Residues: CASSQWDLDNEQYF.

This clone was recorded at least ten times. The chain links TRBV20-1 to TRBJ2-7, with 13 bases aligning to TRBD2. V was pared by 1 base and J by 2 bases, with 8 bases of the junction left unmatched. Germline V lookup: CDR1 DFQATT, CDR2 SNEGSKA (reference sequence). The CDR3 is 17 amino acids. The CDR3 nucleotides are TGCAGTGCTAGAGGGACCCCGGGACTAGCGGGGCCCTACGAGCAGTACTTC. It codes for CSARGTPGLAGPYEQYF.

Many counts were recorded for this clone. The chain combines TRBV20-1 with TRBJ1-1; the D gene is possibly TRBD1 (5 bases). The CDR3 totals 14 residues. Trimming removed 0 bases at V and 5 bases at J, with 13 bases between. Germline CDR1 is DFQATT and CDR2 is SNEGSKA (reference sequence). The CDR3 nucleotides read TGCAGTGCTAGAGATGGGGGGGTGGTGACTGAAGCTTTCTTT. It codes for CSARDGGVVTEAFF.

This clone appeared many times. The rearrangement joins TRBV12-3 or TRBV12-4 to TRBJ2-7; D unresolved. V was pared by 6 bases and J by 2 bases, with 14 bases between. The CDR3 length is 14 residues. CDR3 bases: TGTGCCAGCAGCGCTTTGCGGATACCCTACGAGCAGTACTTC. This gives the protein CASSALRIPYEQYF.

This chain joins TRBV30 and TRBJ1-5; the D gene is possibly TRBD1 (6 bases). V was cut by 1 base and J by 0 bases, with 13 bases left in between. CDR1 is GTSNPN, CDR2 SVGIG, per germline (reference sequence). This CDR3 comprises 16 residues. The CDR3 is CAWSEQGRYSNQPQHF. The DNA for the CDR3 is TGTGCCTGGAGTGAACAGGGACGGTATAGCAATCAGCCCCAGCATTTT.

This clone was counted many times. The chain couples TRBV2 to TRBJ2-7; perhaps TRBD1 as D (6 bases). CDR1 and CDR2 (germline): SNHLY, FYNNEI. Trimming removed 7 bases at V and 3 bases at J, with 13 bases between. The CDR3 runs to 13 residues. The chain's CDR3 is CASTAGVNYEQYF. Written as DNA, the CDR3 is TGTGCCAGCACTGCAGGGGTCAACTACGAGCAGTACTTC. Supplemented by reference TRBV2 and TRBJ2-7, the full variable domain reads EPEVTQTPSHQVTQMGQEVILRCVPISNHLYFYWYRQILGQKVEFLVSFYNNEISEKSEIFDDQFSVERPDGSNFTLKIRSTKLEDSAMYFCASTAGVNYEQYFGPGTRLTVT.

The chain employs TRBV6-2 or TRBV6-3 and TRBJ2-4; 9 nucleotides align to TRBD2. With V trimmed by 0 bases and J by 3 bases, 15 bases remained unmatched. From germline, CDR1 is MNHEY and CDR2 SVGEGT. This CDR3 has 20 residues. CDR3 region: CASSYSSRSGRGGGKNIQYF. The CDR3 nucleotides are TGTGCCAGCAGTTACTCGAGTCGTAGCGGGAGAGGGGGAGGCAAAAACATTCAGTACTTC.

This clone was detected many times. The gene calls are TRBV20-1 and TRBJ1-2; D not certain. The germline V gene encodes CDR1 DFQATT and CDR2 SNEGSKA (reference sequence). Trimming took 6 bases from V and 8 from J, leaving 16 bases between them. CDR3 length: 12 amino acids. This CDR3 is CSALYVRYGYTF. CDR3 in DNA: TGCAGTGCCCTCTATGTACGGTACGGCTACACCTTC.